These T cell receptor beta chains were read from a single sample in a study of breast tumors, draining lymph nodes, adjacent tissues. One entry per CDR3 protein, called by TCRdb with MiXCR from the multiplex PCR reads. The sample lists under 250,000 distinct CDR3 sequences; about 30% were seen once. Sequencing used axillary lymph node tissue. All receptors come from a female donor with breast cancer. Some clones in this sample may be carry-over from other donors' samples. Each CDR3 is given with its conserved first and last residue. A D gene is named only where the DNA matches it firmly. The size field is filled for only some rows; it gives once, few, many or a size class.

V: TRBV20-1
D: -
size: many
J: TRBJ2-1
DNA: TGCAGTGCATTCTGGACCTCCTACAATGAGCAGTTCTTC
CDR3: CSAFWTSYNEQFF

V: TRBV5-1
D: -
size: many
J: TRBJ1-5
DNA: TGCGCCAGCAGCTTGGAGGACGGTGTGAATCAGCCCCAGCATTTT
CDR3: CASSLEDGVNQPQHF

V: TRBV11-2
D: TRBD1
size: many
J: TRBJ2-5
DNA: TGTGCCAGCAGCGCCGGGACAGGGGGACAAGAGACCCAGTACTTC
CDR3: CASSAGTGGQETQYF

V: TRBV7-3
D: TRBD1
size: many
J: TRBJ2-7
DNA: TGTGCCAGCAGCTTATCAGGGGGCGCGTACGAGCAGTACTTC
CDR3: CASSLSGGAYEQYF

V: TRBV20-1
D: -
size: many
J: TRBJ1-2
DNA: TGCAGTGCCCTGGGAAGGGACTATGGCTACACCTTC
CDR3: CSALGRDYGYTF

V: TRBV5-1
D: TRBD1
size: many
J: TRBJ2-4
DNA: TGCGCCAGCAGCTACGACAGGGGAACAAACATTCAGTACTTC
CDR3: CASSYDRGTNIQYF

V: TRBV19
D: TRBD1
size: many
J: TRBJ1-2
DNA: TGTGCCAGTAATCCCGGGACAGCGGTTGGCTACACCTTC
CDR3: CASNPGTAVGYTF

V: TRBV10-3
D: -
size: -
J: TRBJ1-2
DNA: TGTGCCATCAGTGGAGGGCCTAACTACGGCTACACCTTC
CDR3: CAISGGPNYGYTF

V: TRBV20-1
D: -
size: many
J: TRBJ2-1
DNA: TGCAGTGCTGAGAGGGGGGTTGCAGCGGGCCGAAATAGGTTCTTC
CDR3: CSAERGVAAGRNRFF

V: TRBV13
D: TRBD2
size: many
J: TRBJ2-7
DNA: TGTGCCAGCAGCTCGACTAGCGGCCTTTCCTACGAGCAGTACTTC
CDR3: CASSSTSGLSYEQYF

V: TRBV7-9
D: TRBD1
size: many
J: TRBJ2-7
DNA: TGTGCCAGCAGCTTAGCGTTCAGGGGGCGTGGGGAGCAGTACTTC
CDR3: CASSLAFRGRGEQYF

V: TRBV6-1
D: TRBD1
size: many
J: TRBJ1-2
DNA: TGTGCCAGCAGTTCCGGGACAGGGCCCGCCGTTTATGGCTACACCTTC
CDR3: CASSSGTGPAVYGYTF

V: TRBV19
D: -
size: -
J: TRBJ2-7
DNA: TGTGCCAGTAGTATTGACGGGGAAGCCTTCTACGAGCAGTGCTTC
CDR3: CASSIDGEAFYEQCF

V: TRBV28
D: TRBD2
size: -
J: TRBJ2-3
DNA: TGTGCCAGCGGCGGGACTAGCGGTAGCACAGATACGCAGTATTTT
CDR3: CASGGTSGSTDTQYF

V: TRBV24-1
D: -
size: many
J: TRBJ1-2
DNA: TGTGCCACCAGTGAGGGGAATGGCTACACCTTC
CDR3: CATSEGNGYTF

V: TRBV4-1
D: -
size: -
J: TRBJ2-2
DNA: TGCGCCAGCAGCCAAGGAACAACTCAGGGTCGAGACACCGGGGAGCTGTTTTTT
CDR3: CASSQGTTQGRDTGELFF

V: TRBV29-1
D: -
size: many
J: TRBJ2-7
DNA: TGCAGCGTTGACGGGGGAGCCTACGAGCAGTACTTC
CDR3: CSVDGGAYEQYF

V: TRBV5-1
D: TRBD1
size: many
J: TRBJ1-3
DNA: TGCGCCAGCAGCGACAGGGTTGATGTATCTGGAAACACCATATATTTT
CDR3: CASSDRVDVSGNTIYF

V: TRBV3-1
D: -
size: many
J: TRBJ2-2
DNA: TGTGCCAGTAGTCTCAGCACCGGGGAGCTGTTTTTT
CDR3: CASSLSTGELFF

V: TRBV19
D: TRBD1
size: many
J: TRBJ1-3
DNA: TGTGCCAGTACCCCGACAGGGTTTGGAAACACCATATATTTT
CDR3: CASTPTGFGNTIYF

V: TRBV7-9
D: -
size: many
J: TRBJ2-3
DNA: TGTGCCAGCAGCTTAGGGGCTAGCTTTAGCACAGATACGCAGTATTTT
CDR3: CASSLGASFSTDTQYF

V: TRBV2
D: -
size: many
J: TRBJ1-2
DNA: TGTGCCAGCAGTGAAGCTTTTGGGGGTTGGGGTGGCTACACCTTC
CDR3: CASSEAFGGWGGYTF

V: TRBV7-2
D: -
size: many
J: TRBJ1-1
DNA: TGTGCCAGCAGCATAAAACGACAGACCGAAGCTTTCTTT
CDR3: CASSIKRQTEAFF

V: TRBV7-9
D: TRBD2
size: -
J: TRBJ2-3
DNA: TGTGCCAGCAGCCCAGGGTGGGAGGGCCCAGATACGCAGTATTTT
CDR3: CASSPGWEGPDTQYF

V: TRBV20-1
D: -
size: many
J: TRBJ1-5
DNA: TGCAGTGCTAGAAGGTCGAACAATCAGCCCCAGCATTTT
CDR3: CSARRSNNQPQHF

V: TRBV12-3/TRBV12-4
D: TRBD2
size: -
J: TRBJ2-1
DNA: TGTGCCAGCAGCGCTGGGACTAGCGTCTACAATGAGCAGTTCTTC
CDR3: CASSAGTSVYNEQFF

V: TRBV5-5
D: -
size: -
J: TRBJ2-1
DNA: TGTGCCAGCAGCTTGATGGACAGTGAGCAGTTCTTC
CDR3: CASSLMDSEQFF

V: TRBV11-2
D: TRBD2
size: -
J: TRBJ2-3
DNA: TGTGCCAGCAGCTTATGGGGACTAGCGGGAACCACAGATACGCAGTATTTT
CDR3: CASSLWGLAGTTDTQYF

V: TRBV2
D: -
size: -
J: TRBJ2-2
DNA: TGTGCCAGCAGTGAAGCCACTGGAAGCGAACCGAACACCGGGGAGCTGTTTTTT
CDR3: CASSEATGSEPNTGELFF

V: TRBV6-5
D: -
size: few
J: TRBJ1-2
DNA: TGTGCCAGCAGTCACTCGACAGATCACTATGGCTACACCTTC
CDR3: CASSHSTDHYGYTF

V: TRBV20-1
D: -
size: -
J: TRBJ2-7
DNA: TGCAGTGCCAGTCCGGGCGGGTACTACGCGCAGTACTTC
CDR3: CSASPGGYYAQYF

V: TRBV15
D: -
size: medium-sized
J: TRBJ2-3
DNA: TGTGCCACCAGCAGCAGGGTCCCCCCAGATACGCAGTATTTT
CDR3: CATSSRVPPDTQYF

V: TRBV6-5
D: -
size: many
J: TRBJ2-1
DNA: TGTGCCAGCAGTTTGGGACTTACTAGTTACAATGAGCAGTTCTTC
CDR3: CASSLGLTSYNEQFF

V: TRBV6-6
D: -
size: many
J: TRBJ2-7
DNA: TGTGCCAGCCAAGGGCCGCTCTCCTACGAGCAGTACTTC
CDR3: CASQGPLSYEQYF

V: TRBV4-1
D: TRBD2
size: -
J: TRBJ2-7
DNA: TGCGCCAGCAGCCAAGACACTAGCGGGAGAGGTCTTAGGGAGCAGTACTTC
CDR3: CASSQDTSGRGLREQYF

V: TRBV5-1
D: -
size: -
J: TRBJ1-1
DNA: TGCGCCAGCAGCTTGGACGGGGGGTTGGCTGAAGCTTTCTTT
CDR3: CASSLDGGLAEAFF

V: TRBV5-6
D: -
size: many
J: TRBJ2-5
DNA: TGTGCCAGCACGATAAGTCAAGAGACCCAGTACTTC
CDR3: CASTISQETQYF

V: TRBV15
D: -
size: many
J: TRBJ2-7
DNA: TGTGCCACCAGAAAAGGGGACGGCTACGAGCAGTACTTC
CDR3: CATRKGDGYEQYF

V: TRBV19
D: TRBD1
size: many
J: TRBJ2-1
DNA: TGTGCCAGTACCACAGGGGGCATGTACAATGAGCAGTTCTTC
CDR3: CASTTGGMYNEQFF

V: TRBV18
D: -
size: many
J: TRBJ2-1
DNA: TGTGCCAGCTCACCACAGGGGAGTGAGCAGTTCTTC
CDR3: CASSPQGSEQFF

V: TRBV18
D: -
size: many
J: TRBJ1-2
DNA: TGTGCCAGCTCACCATCGAGACAGGTCTATGGCTACACCTTC
CDR3: CASSPSRQVYGYTF

V: TRBV2
D: TRBD2
size: many
J: TRBJ2-1
DNA: TGTGCCAGCAGTCTGACTAGCGGGGACAATGAGCAGTTCTTC
CDR3: CASSLTSGDNEQFF

V: TRBV20-1
D: -
size: many
J: TRBJ2-3
DNA: TGCAGTGCTCCCGTTAGGACTGATACGCAGTATTTT
CDR3: CSAPVRTDTQYF

V: TRBV5-1
D: -
size: -
J: TRBJ2-2
DNA: TGCGCCAGCAGCTTGGAGGGTGGTTGGGGCACCGGGGAGCTGTTTTTT
CDR3: CASSLEGGWGTGELFF

V: TRBV24-1
D: -
size: many
J: TRBJ2-3
DNA: TGTGCCACCAGCCAGTTTAGAGGTGGGGTCGGTAAAGATACGCAGTATTTT
CDR3: CATSQFRGGVGKDTQYF

V: TRBV28
D: TRBD2
size: few
J: TRBJ2-7
DNA: TGTGCCAGCAGTTTTAGCGGGAGGGCAGGGACCTACGAGCAGTACTTC
CDR3: CASSFSGRAGTYEQYF

V: TRBV9
D: -
size: -
J: TRBJ1-6
DNA: TGTGCCAGCAGCTCAGGGGCGGATTGGCCCCTCCACTTT
CDR3: CASSSGADWPLHF

V: TRBV12-5
D: -
size: many
J: TRBJ1-5
DNA: TGTGCTAGTGGCCCCATTCTGATTCTTAGCAATCAGCCCCAGCATTTT
CDR3: CASGPILILSNQPQHF

V: TRBV11-2
D: -
size: many
J: TRBJ2-2
DNA: TGTGCCAGCAGCTTATCGGGATGGGAGCTGTTTTTT
CDR3: CASSLSGWELFF